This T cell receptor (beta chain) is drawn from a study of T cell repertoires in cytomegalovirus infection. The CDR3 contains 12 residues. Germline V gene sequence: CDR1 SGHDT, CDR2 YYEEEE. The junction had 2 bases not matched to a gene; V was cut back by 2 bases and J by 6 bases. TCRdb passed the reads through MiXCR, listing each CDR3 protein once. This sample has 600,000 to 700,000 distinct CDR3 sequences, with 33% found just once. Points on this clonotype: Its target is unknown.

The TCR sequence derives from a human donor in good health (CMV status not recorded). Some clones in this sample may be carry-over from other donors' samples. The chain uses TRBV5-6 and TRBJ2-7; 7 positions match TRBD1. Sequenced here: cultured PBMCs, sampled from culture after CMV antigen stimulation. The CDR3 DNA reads TGTGCCAGCAGCTTATACAGGGGCGAGCAGTACTTC. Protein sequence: CASSLYRGEQYF.